Below, 23 T cell receptor beta chains from the same sample are listed, as sequenced in a study of blood T cell repertoires in COVID-19. TCRdb's table, derived via immunoSEQ multiplex PCR, lists solely in-frame clones and lacks some. The sample lists 150,000 or so clones; approximately 86% were seen once. The sequenced sample was peripheral blood. The receptors were sampled from a woman in her thirties or forties with active or convalescent COVID-19.

The gene calls are TRBV2 and TRBJ1-5; a possible D gene is TRBD1 (6 bases). Trimming removed 5 bases at V and 1 base at J, with 12 bases between. The CDR3 is made up of 15 amino acids. Germline CDR1 SNHLY, CDR2 FYNNEI. The CDR3 is CASSLGGVSNQPQHF. DNA for the CDR3: TGTGCCAGCAGTCTAGGGGGGGTGAGCAATCAGCCCCAGCATTTT.

The chain links TRBV5-1 to TRBJ2-3; TRBD2 matches at 10 bases. CDR1 and CDR2 (germline): SGHRS, YFSETQ. Trimming took 5 bases from V and 6 from J; bases not matched to a gene: 6. The CDR3 has 14 residues. The CDR3 loop reads CASRVSGGADTQYF. In nucleotides, the CDR3 is TGCGCCAGCAGAGTCAGCGGGGGGGCTGATACGCAGTATTTT.

This clone was counted once. The V and J genes are TRBV6-6 and TRBJ1-1; D ambiguous. CDR1 is MNHNY, CDR2 SVGAGI, per germline (reference sequence). The CDR3 is 16 amino acids. The germline V and J ends were trimmed by 2 bases and 0 bases, with 13 bases remaining between them. The CDR3 protein is CASSYPLEEMNTEAFF. For the CDR3, the DNA is TGTGCCAGCAGTTACCCCCTGGAGGAAATGAACACTGAAGCTTTCTTT.

The chain uses TRBV19 and TRBJ1-5, with 8 bases identical to TRBD1. V shed 6 bases and J 3 bases; nucleotides not matched to a gene: 7. Germline values: CDR1 LNHDA, CDR2 SQIVND (reference sequence). This CDR3 spans 15 amino acids. The CDR3 here is CASRTRTGHNQPQHF. CDR3 coding DNA: TGTGCCAGTAGGACCCGGACAGGGCACAATCAGCCCCAGCATTTT. Drawing the rest from reference TRBV19 and TRBJ1-5, the complete variable domain is DGGITQSPKYLFRKEGQNVTLSCEQNLNHDAMYWYRQDPGQGLRLIYYSQIVNDFQKGDIAEGYSVSREKKESFPLTVTSAQKNPTAFYLCASRTRTGHNQPQHFGDGTRLSIL.

The chain employs TRBV7-9 and TRBJ1-4; no clear D. Deletions cut 4 bases from V and 3 bases from J, with 15 bases between. Germline loops: CDR1 SEHNR, CDR2 FQNEAQ (reference sequence). The CDR3 spans 16 residues. DNA for the CDR3: TGTGCCAGCAGCTCCGGGTCCTCCACTCCTAATGAAAAACTGTTTTTT. The encoded protein is CASSSGSSTPNEKLFF.

The CDR3: CSVESTGAWGDEQFF. CDR3 bases: TGCAGCGTTGAATCTACAGGGGCCTGGGGGGATGAGCAGTTCTTC. This chain links TRBV29-1 with TRBJ2-1; a weak D match, TRBD1 (7 bases). From germline, CDR1 is SQVTM and CDR2 ANQGSEA. This CDR3 is 15 amino acids long. Trimming took 2 bases from V and 8 from J, leaving 19 bases between them.

This clone came up many times. CDR3 DNA: TGTGCCAGCAGCTCCCCTGGACAGAGCTCTGGGGCCAACGTCCTGACTTTC. The encoded protein is CASSSPGQSSGANVLTF. This rearrangement joins TRBV7-2 to TRBJ2-6; D might be TRBD1 (6 bases). In germline, CDR1 is SGHTA, CDR2 FQGNSA. The V gene lost 4 bases and the J gene lost 0 bases, with 13 bases spanning the gap. There are 17 residues in the CDR3. Full variable domain (rest looked up from reference TRBV7-2 and TRBJ2-6): GAGVSQSPSNKVTEKGKDVELRCDPISGHTALYWYRQSLGQGLEFLIYFQGNSAPDKSGLPSDRFSAERTGGSVSTLTIQRTQQEDSAVYLCASSSPGQSSGANVLTFGAGSRLTVL.

This chain uses TRBV9 with TRBJ2-7, with 8 nucleotides matching TRBD2. The V gene end was trimmed by 2 bases and the J gene end by 5 bases; junction bases not matched to a gene: 6. This CDR3 spans 14 amino acids. Germline lookup yields CDR1 SGDLS and CDR2 YYNGEE. CDR3: CASSVDSGIDEQYF. Written as DNA, the CDR3 is TGTGCCAGCAGCGTCGATAGCGGGATCGACGAGCAGTACTTC.

The chain links TRBV30 to TRBJ1-6, with D maybe TRBD1 (5 bases). This CDR3 comprises 15 residues. The germline V gene has CDR1 GTSNPN and CDR2 SVGIG (reference sequence). Deletions cut 0 bases from V and 7 bases from J, with 13 bases between. For the CDR3, the DNA is TGTGCCTGGAGTGTACGGAGCAGGGTAAATTCACCCCTCCACTTT. It encodes CAWSVRSRVNSPLHF.

This sequence joins TRBV7-9 and TRBJ1-3; D gene ambiguous. The CDR3 extends over 14 amino acids. V shed 3 bases and J shed 5 bases, with 11 bases lying between them. Germline V lookup: CDR1 SEHNR, CDR2 FQNEAQ (reference sequence). The CDR3 DNA reads as TGTGCCAGCAGCTTCCCGGGATCGCGAAACACCATATATTTT. It specifies CASSFPGSRNTIYF.

The chain is built from TRBV19 and TRBJ2-1, with 8 bases lining up with TRBD1. Losses at the gene ends were 10 bases for V and 7 bases for J; bases not matched to a gene: 9. Germline lookup yields CDR1 LNHDA and CDR2 SQIVND (reference sequence). The CDR3 runs 13 residues. CDR3 in amino acids: CATGQGGTNEQFF. The CDR3 bases are TGTGCCACCGGACAGGGTGGTACTAATGAGCAGTTCTTC.

The chain links TRBV30 to TRBJ2-7, with D possibly TRBD1 on 6 matching bases. CDR1 is GTSNPN, CDR2 SVGIG, per germline (reference sequence). The CDR3 covers 12 residues. Trimming removed 2 bases from V and 5 bases from J, with 10 bases in between. CDR3 loop: CAWSTGLNEQYF. The CDR3 coding sequence is TGTGCCTGGAGTACAGGGTTAAACGAGCAGTACTTC.

The chain has TRBV7-2 and TRBJ2-1; D might be TRBD2 (5 bases). CDR1 is SGHTA and CDR2 is FQGNSA in the germline V gene. CDR3 length: 14 amino acids. The germline V and J ends were trimmed by 7 bases and 10 bases, with 20 bases remaining between them. CDR3 protein: CASTRPTGWQEQFF. In DNA, the CDR3 is TGTGCCAGCACCCGACCTACGGGGTGGCAGGAGCAGTTCTTC.

The rearrangement joins TRBV6-5 to TRBJ1-4; D is ambiguous. CDR3 length: 15 amino acids. CDR1 MNHEY and CDR2 SVGAGI come from the germline V gene. The V end lost 5 bases, the J end lost 1 base, and 11 bases lay between the germline ends. The CDR3 here is CASSPTPGTNEKLFF. The DNA of the CDR3 is TGTGCCAGCAGTCCGACTCCTGGAACTAATGAAAAACTGTTTTTT.

The J gene is TRBJ1-3, the V gene TRBV30, with D maybe TRBD1 (6 bases). The germline V gene encodes CDR1 GTSNPN and CDR2 SVGIG (reference sequence). The CDR3 consists of 12 residues. V lost 6 bases, J lost 4 bases, and 10 bases lay in between. The CDR3 loop reads CACWDIGNTIYF. The CDR3, as DNA: TGTGCCTGTTGGGACATAGGAAACACCATATATTTT.

J is TRBJ1-1 and V is TRBV7-2, with TRBD1 matching over 12 bases. The J segment lost 4 bases and the V segment lost 3 bases, leaving 3 bases of the junction unmatched. The CDR3 totals 15 residues. CDR1 is SGHTA, CDR2 FQGNSA, per germline. CDR3 coding DNA: TGTGCCAGCAGCTTCGCGGGACAGGGGGCCACTGAAGCTTTCTTT. Translation: CASSFAGQGATEAFF. The whole variable domain, remainder taken from reference TRBV7-2 and TRBJ1-1, is GAGVSQSPSNKVTEKGKDVELRCDPISGHTALYWYRQSLGQGLEFLIYFQGNSAPDKSGLPSDRFSAERTGGSVSTLTIQRTQQEDSAVYLCASSFAGQGATEAFFGQGTRLTVV.

The chain joins TRBV11-3 to TRBJ2-7; the match to TRBD2 covers 7 bases. Losses at the gene ends were 4 bases for V and 2 bases for J; bases not matched to a gene: 5. The germline CDR1 and CDR2 sequences are SGHNT and YENEEA. The CDR3 is made up of 14 amino acids. CDR3 nucleotides: TGTGCCAGCAGCTCCCACGCGGGAGCCTACGAGCAGTACTTC. Residues: CASSSHAGAYEQYF. Based on the CDR3 plus reference TRBV11-3 and TRBJ2-7, the full variable domain is EAGVVQSPRYKIIEKKQPVAFWCNPISGHNTLYWYLQNLGQGPELLIRYENEEAVDDSQLPKDRFSAERLKGVDSTLKIQPAELGDSAVYLCASSSHAGAYEQYFGPGTRLTVT.

The chain combines TRBV24-1 with TRBJ1-5; 7 nucleotides match TRBD1. The CDR3 covers 15 residues. Germline assignment: CDR1 KGHDR and CDR2 SFDVKD. J gave up 1 base and V 3 bases, and 2 bases lay outside the gene matches. The CDR3 region is CATSDTGVSNQPQHF. The CDR3 DNA reads TGTGCCACCAGTGATACAGGGGTGAGCAATCAGCCCCAGCATTTT.

The chain couples TRBV6-2 or TRBV6-3 to TRBJ2-1, with TRBD2 matching over 8 bases. Germline trimming cut 0 bases from V and 3 bases from J; bases unmatched to any gene: 4. Germline V gene data show CDR1 as MNHEY and CDR2 as SVGEGT. The CDR3 totals 16 residues. The CDR3 nucleotides read TGTGCCAGCAGTTACTCTACGGGGGGGGTCTACAATGAGCAGTTCTTC. Translated: CASSYSTGGVYNEQFF.

This clone turned up a few times. This specimen includes other DNA sequences encoding the same CDR3. V and J are TRBV19 and TRBJ2-7; 13 positions match TRBD2. CDR1 LNHDA and CDR2 SQIVND come from the germline V gene (reference sequence). The V gene end was trimmed by 3 bases and the J gene end by 4 bases; junction bases not matched to a gene: 9. The CDR3 has 17 amino acids. The CDR3 region has the DNA TGTGCCAGTAGTATGGGAGGACTAGCGGGAGACTCTTACGAGCAGTACTTC. Its protein is CASSMGGLAGDSYEQYF.

V and J are TRBV5-4 and TRBJ1-1; 7 bases agree with TRBD1. The CDR3 spans 15 residues. Germline V lookup: CDR1 SGHNT, CDR2 YYREEE (reference sequence). The V gene end was trimmed by 4 bases and the J gene end by 4 bases; junction bases not matched to a gene: 10. The CDR3 region is CASSPKTGRITEAFF. The DNA for the CDR3 is TGTGCCAGCAGCCCCAAGACAGGGAGAATCACTGAAGCTTTCTTT.

Here the CDR3 DNA reads TGTGCCAGCAGTCGCCCCGGACAGGGAGGAGAAACTAATGAAAAACTGTTTTTT. As protein: CASSRPGQGGETNEKLFF. The chain couples TRBV2 to TRBJ1-4; the match to TRBD1 covers 8 bases. The CDR3 loop spans 18 amino acids. Trimming at V came to 5 bases and at J to 1 base, leaving 12 bases not matched to a gene. Germline CDR1 reads SNHLY; CDR2 reads FYNNEI.

The chain couples TRBV20-1 to TRBJ2-3, with 10 bases fitting TRBD2. Germline values: CDR1 DFQATT, CDR2 SNEGSKA (reference sequence). Germline trimming cut 3 bases from V and 8 bases from J; bases unmatched to any gene: 17. The CDR3 is 17 amino acids. The CDR3 loop is CSASVGAPAGGQGTQYF. The CDR3 region has the DNA TGCAGTGCTAGTGTCGGGGCCCCAGCGGGGGGGCAGGGTACGCAGTATTTT.